Sequencing of this T cell receptor beta chain was carried out in a study of TIL therapy for anti-PD-1-resistant metastatic lung cancer. At the level of the study: Patients then received nivolumab; progressors got lymphodepletion, TIL and IL-2.

Sample time point: pre-treatment sample, taken before nivolumab and TIL therapy. Stage 4 NSCLC adults joined between October 2017 and 2020. General study points: TIL clonotype persistence in blood showed no apparent association with response. The cohort had more treatment-naive, never-smoker and oncogene-addicted patients than typical.

Germline values: CDR1 MNHNY, CDR2 SVGAGI (reference sequence). V was trimmed by 2 bases and J by 4 bases, leaving 9 bases between them. The CDR3 extends over 14 amino acids. Comment on this clone: Its antigen is still unknown.

The libraries were made with immunoSEQ v3. TCRdb's copy holds only in-frame clones and misses some; the assay was immunoSEQ multiplex PCR. The profile covers about 60,000 clones, with around 68% appearing a single time and around 6.3% taken by the ten largest. The TCR originated in a person between 30 and 79 years old with non-small cell lung cancer. This sequence joins TRBV6-6 and TRBJ2-1; maybe TRBD1 (6 bases). The sequencing here drew on blood, taken at baseline. In DNA form, the CDR3 reads TGTGCCAGCAGTTACGGGCAGGGGTACAATGAGCAGTTCTTC. The encoded protein is CASSYGQGYNEQFF.